These 4 T cell receptor beta chains originate from one sample sequenced in a study of blood T cell repertoires in COVID-19. Method: immunoSEQ multiplex PCR; TCRdb's copy keeps in-frame clones and lacks some. This sample has approximately 240,000 clones; 80% to 90% occur once, and the top ten carry 2.9%. The sequenced sample consisted of peripheral blood. These receptors were collected from a man aged 50-59 years who had recovered from COVID-19.

This clone occurred a few times. CDR3 sequence reads: CASSEARRGARTGELFF. In DNA form, the CDR3 reads TGTGCCAGCAGTGAAGCGAGGCGGGGGGCCCGTACCGGGGAGCTGTTTTTT. The chain recombines TRBV6-1 with TRBJ2-2; 8 bases fit TRBD2. The CDR3 spans 17 residues. CDR1 is MNHNS, CDR2 SASEGT, per germline. V lost 0 bases to trimming and J lost 5 bases; unmatched junction nucleotides: 8.

The genes are TRBV28 and TRBJ1-3, with D uncertain. CDR3 length: 15 residues. Trimming pared 3 bases from V and 1 base from J, leaving 10 bases between. CDR1 and CDR2 from the germline V gene are MDHEN and SYDVKM. The chain's CDR3 is CASSLGGGSGNTIYF. CDR3 coding DNA: TGTGCCAGCAGTTTGGGAGGTGGATCTGGAAACACCATATATTTT.

The CDR3 region has the DNA TGTGCCAGCCAGACACAGGGCCTTGGGGCCAACGTCCTGACTTTC. Translated: CASQTQGLGANVLTF. V usage is TRBV18 and J usage is TRBJ2-6, with TRBD1 as a possible D gene (6 bases). CDR3 length: 15 amino acids. Germline V lookup: CDR1 KGHSH, CDR2 LQKENI. With 8 bases removed from V and 3 bases from J, the gap between germline ends came to 14 bases.

V and J are TRBV28 and TRBJ2-7, with D unclear. CDR3 length: 12 residues. V was pared by 6 bases and J by 3 bases, with 9 bases between. CDR1 MDHEN and CDR2 SYDVKM come from the germline V gene. The CDR3 is CASSRNFYEQYF. DNA of the CDR3: TGTGCCAGCAGCCGCAACTTCTACGAGCAGTACTTC.